Shown below are 12 T cell receptor beta chains from a single sample sequenced in a study of sequential checkpoint blockade in melanoma. As for treatment: randomized to nivolumab then ipilimumab (arm A) or the reverse (arm B). The assay was immunoSEQ multiplex PCR, and TCRdb's table has in-frame clones only and misses some. The sample lists around 18,000 clones, around four fifths occurring once. The source was CD8+ T cells sorted from blood (inferred from file names), collected from a patient given nivolumab and ipilimumab in sequence. The receptors shown here come from a human donor with melanoma.

V usage is TRBV7-6 and J usage is TRBJ1-1, with unresolved D. The CDR3 runs to 16 residues. The germline V and J ends were trimmed by 5 bases and 1 base, with 17 bases remaining between them. CDR1 is SGHVS, CDR2 FNYEAQ, per germline. The CDR3 loop reads CASSLSSSLGNTEAFF. The CDR3 DNA reads TGTGCCAGCAGCCTTAGCAGCAGTCTTGGGAACACTGAAGCTTTCTTT. Drawing the rest from reference TRBV7-6 and TRBJ1-1, the complete variable domain is GAGVSQSPRYKVTKRGQDVALRCDPISGHVSLYWYRQALGQGPEFLTYFNYEAQQDKSGLPNDRFSAERPEGSISTLTIQRTEQRDSAMYRCASSLSSSLGNTEAFFGQGTRLTVV.

V gene TRBV6-4 combines with J gene TRBJ2-3; 11 bases map to TRBD1. Unmatched junction bases numbered 2, after V lost 2 bases and J lost 4 bases. The CDR3 is made up of 15 amino acids. Germline CDR1 reads MRHNA; CDR2 reads SNTAGT. Here the CDR3 DNA reads TGTGCCAGCAGTGACGGGACAGGGGGTTCAGATACGCAGTATTTT. Translated: CASSDGTGGSDTQYF.

The chain carries TRBV27 and TRBJ1-4; D not resolved. This CDR3 comprises 16 residues. V lost 5 bases, J lost 4 bases, and 17 bases lay in between. CDR1 MNHEY and CDR2 SMNVEV come from the germline V gene (reference sequence). The CDR3 spells CASSRRPQLFNEKLFF. The CDR3 DNA follows: TGTGCCAGCAGTCGAAGGCCACAGCTATTTAATGAAAAACTGTTTTTT. Based on the CDR3 plus reference TRBV27 and TRBJ1-4, the full variable domain is EAQVTQNPRYLITVTGKKLTVTCSQNMNHEYMSWYRQDPGLGLRQIYYSMNVEVTDKGDVPEGYKVSRKEKRNFPLILESPSPNQTSLYFCASSRRPQLFNEKLFFGSGTQLSVL.

The chain joins TRBV30 to TRBJ2-5, with 9 nucleotides matching TRBD1. The ends lost 5 bases at V and 9 bases at J; junction bases unmatched: 13. This CDR3 region has 14 residues. Germline values: CDR1 GTSNPN, CDR2 SVGIG (reference sequence). The CDR3 is CAWRGDRDSSSQYF. In DNA form, the CDR3 reads TGTGCCTGGCGAGGGGACAGGGACTCATCGTCCCAGTACTTC.

This sequence joins TRBV27 and TRBJ1-2; possible D gene TRBD1, 6 bases. The CDR3 is 14 amino acids. Germline V gene sequence: CDR1 MNHEY, CDR2 SMNVEV (reference sequence). V lost 5 bases and J lost 10, with 20 bases in between. The CDR3 reads CASSADRLYGDYTF. CDR3 bases: TGTGCCAGCAGTGCCGACAGGCTCTATGGTGACTACACCTTC.

This rearrangement joins TRBV5-1 to TRBJ1-6, with D hard to call. The CDR3 covers 14 residues. V dropped 10 bases and J dropped 0 bases, with 11 bases sitting between them. CDR1 SGHRS and CDR2 YFSETQ come from the germline V gene. CDR3 in DNA: TGCGCCCCCCGAGGGAGCTCCTATAATTCACCCCTCCACTTT. Residues: CAPRGSSYNSPLHF. Full variable domain (remainder filled in from reference TRBV5-1 and TRBJ1-6): KAGVTQTPRYLIKTRGQQVTLSCSPISGHRSVSWYQQTPGQGLQFLFEYFSETQRNKGNFPGRFSGRQFSNSRSEMNVSTLELGDSALYLCAPRGSSYNSPLHFGNGTRLTVT.

The chain uses TRBV4-3 and TRBJ2-3; TRBD1 matches at 9 bases. This CDR3 contains 17 residues. Germline V gene sequence: CDR1 LGHNA, CDR2 YSLEER. V dropped 2 bases and J dropped 0; count of bases not matched to a gene: 6. Here the CDR3 DNA reads TGCGCCAGCAGCCAACATGGGGACAGGGCTAGCACAGATACGCAGTATTTT. Protein sequence: CASSQHGDRASTDTQYF.

V and J are TRBV10-2 and TRBJ2-3; the match to TRBD2 covers 9 bases. V lost 11 bases, J lost 5 bases, and 14 bases stayed unmatched. The CDR3 loop spans 15 amino acids. From germline, CDR1 is WSHSY and CDR2 SAAADI. The CDR3 is CAVLGSGGLGDTQYF. Here the CDR3 DNA reads TGCGCCGTCCTGGGGAGCGGGGGGCTTGGAGATACGCAGTATTTT.

The genes are TRBV6-4 and TRBJ2-6; D possibly corresponds to TRBD2 (6 bases). V dropped 6 bases and J dropped 0 bases, with 12 bases sitting between them. This CDR3 spans 16 amino acids. From germline, CDR1 is MRHNA and CDR2 SNTAGT. DNA for the CDR3: TGTGCCAGCAGCGGGCCAGCGGGCTCTGGGGCCAACGTCCTGACTTTC. It encodes CASSGPAGSGANVLTF.

This chain connects TRBV6-1 to TRBJ2-7; the match to TRBD2 covers 7 bases. V lost 6 bases and J lost 3; bases outside the gene matches: 11. CDR3 length: 15 residues. CDR1 MNHNS and CDR2 SASEGT come from the germline V gene. The CDR3 region has the DNA TGTGCCAGCAGGTCGGGACGGGGGGACCTCTACGAGCAGTACTTC. It specifies CASRSGRGDLYEQYF.

This clone has a handful of counts. The chain joins TRBV10-1 to TRBJ1-5; D possibly corresponds to TRBD1 (5 bases). The CDR3 has 14 amino acids. CDR1 is WNHNN and CDR2 is SYGVQD in the germline V gene (reference sequence). The ends were cut back, 5 bases at V and 0 bases at J, with 8 bases in the middle. This CDR3 is CASSPGPSNQPQHF. In nucleotides, the CDR3 is TGCGCCAGCAGTCCAGGGCCTAGCAATCAGCCCCAGCATTTT.

The CDR3 DNA follows: TGCGCCAGCAGTGAGAGGGTAGCGGGGGCCTACGAGCAGTACTTC. Translating it yields CASSERVAGAYEQYF. V is TRBV10-2 and J is TRBJ2-7, with TRBD2 matching 9 bases. CDR1 and CDR2 (germline): WSHSY, SAAADI. The junction had 4 bases not matched to a gene; V was cut back by 2 bases and J by 2 bases. This CDR3 is built from 15 residues.